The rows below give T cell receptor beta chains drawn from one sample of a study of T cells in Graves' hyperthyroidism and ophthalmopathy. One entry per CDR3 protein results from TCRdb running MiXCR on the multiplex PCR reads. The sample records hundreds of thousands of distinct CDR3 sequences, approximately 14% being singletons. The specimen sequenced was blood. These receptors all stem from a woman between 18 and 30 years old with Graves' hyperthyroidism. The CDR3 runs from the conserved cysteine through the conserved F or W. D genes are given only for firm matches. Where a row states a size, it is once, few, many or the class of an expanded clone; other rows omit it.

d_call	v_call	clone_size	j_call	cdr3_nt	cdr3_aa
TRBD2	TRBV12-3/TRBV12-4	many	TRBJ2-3	TGTGCCAGCAGTCCCGGACTAGCGGGAGAAGAAGATACGCAGTATTTT	CASSPGLAGEEDTQYF
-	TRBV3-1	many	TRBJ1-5	TGTGCCAGCAGCCACGGGGAGGGAGGTCAGCCCCAGCATTTT	CASSHGEGGQPQHF
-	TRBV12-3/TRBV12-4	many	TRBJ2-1	TGTGCCAGCAGACTCGCGGGGGCCCACAATGAGCAGTTCTTC	CASRLAGAHNEQFF
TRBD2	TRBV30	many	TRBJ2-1	TGTGCCTGGAGACGTAGCGGGAGCTCCTACAATGAGCAGTTCTTC	CAWRRSGSSYNEQFF
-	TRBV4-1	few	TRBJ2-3	TGCGCCAGCAGCCAAGTTGACGTCTTTGAAGATACGCAGTATTTT	CASSQVDVFEDTQYF
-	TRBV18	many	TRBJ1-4	TGTGCCAGCTCACCGACAGGACTACGTGAAAAACTGTTTTTT	CASSPTGLREKLFF
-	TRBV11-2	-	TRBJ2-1	TGTGCCAGCAGCATTAGTTTGGTAATGGATGAGCAGTTCTTC	CASSISLVMDEQFF
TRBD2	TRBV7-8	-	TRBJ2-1	TGTGCCAGCAGCTTTGATGCGGGAGGTAATGAGCAGTTCTTC	CASSFDAGGNEQFF
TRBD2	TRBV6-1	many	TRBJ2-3	TGTGCCAGCAAACAGGGTAGCGGGGGCACAGATACGCAGTATTTT	CASKQGSGGTDTQYF
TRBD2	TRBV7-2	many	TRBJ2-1	TGTGCCAGCAGCCCGGGACTAGCGTTCTACAATGAGCAGTTCTTC	CASSPGLAFYNEQFF
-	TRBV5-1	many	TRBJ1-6	TGCGCCAGCAGCTTGGACCCTGATTCACCCCTCCACTTT	CASSLDPDSPLHF
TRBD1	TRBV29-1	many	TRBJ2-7	TGCAGCGTTGAAACAGGGGATTACGAGCAGTACTTC	CSVETGDYEQYF
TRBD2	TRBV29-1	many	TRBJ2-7	TGCAGCGTTGCGGGTAGCGGGAGGAATAGCTCCTACGAGCAGTACTTC	CSVAGSGRNSSYEQYF
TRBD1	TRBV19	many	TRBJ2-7	TGTGCCAGTAGTCTCTTGGGACAGGGGGCCTACGAGCAGTACTTC	CASSLLGQGAYEQYF
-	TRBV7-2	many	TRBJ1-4	TGTGCCAGCAGCTCACGGGGGGGAGTGGATGAAAAACTGTTTTTT	CASSSRGGVDEKLFF
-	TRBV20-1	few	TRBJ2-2	TGCAGTGCGCAGGGGGGGGGGGTATACACCGGGGAGCTGTTTTTT	CSAQGGGVYTGELFF
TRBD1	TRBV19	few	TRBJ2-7	TGTGCCAGTAGTATCCAGGGGGACCCCTACGAGCAGTACTTC	CASSIQGDPYEQYF
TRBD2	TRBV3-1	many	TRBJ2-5	TGTGCCAGCAGCCAAGATAAGCGGGGGACCCAGTACTTC	CASSQDKRGTQYF
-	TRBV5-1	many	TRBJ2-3	TGCGCCAGCAGCTTGGCCAGGCCTAGCACAGATACGCAGTATTTT	CASSLARPSTDTQYF
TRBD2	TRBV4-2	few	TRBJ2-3	TGTGCCAGCAGCCAAGAGTTAGGGAGCGGGGGCACAGATACGCAGTATTTT	CASSQELGSGGTDTQYF